This passage covers 16 T cell receptor beta chains from one sample sequenced in a study of T cells in Graves' hyperthyroidism and ophthalmopathy. The investigators amplified TCR beta CDR3 regions from RNA transcripts. RT-PCR in the first round (using the HTBI primer set) targeted the TCR CDR3. TCRdb reprocessed the multiplex PCR reads with MiXCR, giving one entry per CDR3 protein. The sample yields approximately 590,000 distinct CDR3 sequences, around 16% seen once. Sequenced material: blood. The origin of the receptors is a woman in her thirties with Graves' hyperthyroidism.

This clonotype was observed a handful of times. The chain links TRBV27 to TRBJ2-2, with no clear D. The V gene lost 10 bases and the J gene lost 6 bases, with 12 bases spanning the gap. The germline V gene encodes CDR1 MNHEY and CDR2 SMNVEV (reference sequence). The CDR3 is 12 amino acids. For the CDR3, the DNA is TGTGCCACCCTAGGTGATGCCGGGGAGCTGTTTTTT. Its translation is CATLGDAGELFF.

The rearrangement joins TRBV10-3 to TRBJ2-6, with D tentatively TRBD2 (5 bases). V lost 5 bases to trimming and J lost 0 bases, with 14 bases between them. From germline, CDR1 is ENHRY and CDR2 SYGVKD. This CDR3 is 17 amino acids long. In DNA, the CDR3 is TGTGCCATCAGTCCGACGGGTGCGGGCTCTGGGGCCAACGTCCTGACTTTC. This encodes CAISPTGAGSGANVLTF.

As for this clonotype: A much larger clone is a single base away; this may be a read error. The chain recombines TRBV5-1 with TRBJ2-1, with D possibly TRBD2 on 5 matching bases. The germline gives CDR1 SGHRS, CDR2 YFSETQ. V dropped 6 bases and J dropped 0 bases, with 19 bases sitting between them. This CDR3 contains 17 residues. CDR3 loop: CASIEVGAYGSYNEQFF. Written as DNA, the CDR3 is TGCGCCAGCATAGAAGTGGGAGCCTATGGCTCCTACAATGAGCAGTTCTTC.

This clonotype appeared a few times. This chain uses TRBV5-1 with TRBJ2-5, with 13 positions matching TRBD2. Germline V gene data show CDR1 as SGHRS and CDR2 as YFSETQ. The CDR3 length is 16 residues. V lost 4 bases, J lost 4 bases, and 7 bases stayed unmatched. The CDR3 is CASSREGLAGLETQYF. The CDR3 nucleotides are TGCGCCAGCAGCCGGGAGGGACTAGCGGGATTAGAGACCCAGTACTTC.

Many counts were recorded for this clonotype. The chain recombines TRBV28 with TRBJ2-7, with 12 bases that match TRBD2. CDR3 length: 17 amino acids. Germline-derived CDR1 and CDR2 are MDHEN and SYDVKM. Trimming removed 2 bases from V and 0 bases from J; junction bases left unmatched: 5. The CDR3 spells CASSLPGLAGNSYEQYF. In DNA form, the CDR3 reads TGTGCCAGCAGTTTACCTGGACTAGCGGGGAACTCCTACGAGCAGTACTTC.

The chain combines TRBV13 with TRBJ2-1, with TRBD1 matching over 10 bases. Germline V gives CDR1 PRHDT, CDR2 FYEKMQ (reference sequence). There are 15 residues in the CDR3. Trimming took 5 bases from V and 5 from J; bases not matched to a gene: 6. Written as DNA, the CDR3 is TGTGCCAGCAGCATCCGGGACAGGGGCGACAATGAGCAGTTCTTC. The encoded protein is CASSIRDRGDNEQFF.

The V call is TRBV6-9, the J call TRBJ2-2, with 10 bases aligning to TRBD2. V was pared by 4 bases and J by 5 bases, with 7 bases of the junction left unmatched. Germline CDR1 MNHGY, CDR2 SVAAGI. The length of the CDR3 is 16 residues. The CDR3 region is CASSSASGSRTGELFF. The DNA of the CDR3 is TGTGCCAGCAGTTCGGCTAGCGGGAGTAGGACCGGGGAGCTGTTTTTT.

This clonotype was seen at least ten times. CDR3 sequence (DNA): TGTGCCAGCAGTTATGGTAGCGGGAGGGAAAGTCTTTATGAGCAGTTCTTC. Protein sequence: CASSYGSGRESLYEQFF. The chain joins TRBV6-2 or TRBV6-3 to TRBJ2-1; 11 bases line up with TRBD2. Germline V lookup: CDR1 MNHEY, CDR2 SVGEGT. Unmatched junction bases numbered 12, after V lost 3 bases and J lost 8 bases. The CDR3 runs to 17 residues.

A few counts support this clonotype. This chain connects TRBV6-5 to TRBJ2-7; 13 bases are shared with TRBD2. The CDR3 extends over 14 amino acids. Trimming removed 1 base from V and 6 bases from J; junction bases left unmatched: 0. Per the germline V gene, CDR1 is MNHEY and CDR2 is SVGAGI. The CDR3 region is CASSYWTSGSEQYF. The CDR3 DNA is TGTGCCAGCAGTTACTGGACTAGCGGGAGCGAGCAGTACTTC.

This clonotype was seen once. The chain links TRBV6-5 to TRBJ2-1, with TRBD2 identical over 8 bases. Germline CDR1 and CDR2: MNHEY and SVGAGI. V lost 4 bases and J lost 2; bases outside the gene matches: 4. There are 15 residues in the CDR3. This CDR3 is CASSSSGLTYNEQFF. CDR3 DNA: TGTGCCAGCAGTTCTAGCGGGTTGACCTACAATGAGCAGTTCTTC.

This clonotype was seen repeatedly, ten times or more. J is TRBJ2-1 and V is TRBV7-6, with 8 bases aligning to TRBD1. Unmatched junction bases numbered 3, after V lost 1 base and J lost 7 bases. In germline, CDR1 is SGHVS, CDR2 FNYEAQ. CDR3 length: 14 residues. CDR3 amino acids: CASSLGYRGNEQFF. For the CDR3, the DNA is TGTGCCAGCAGCTTAGGGTACAGGGGGAATGAGCAGTTCTTC.

Remarks on this clonotype: A junction boundary mismatches the germline segment, possibly from a read error. The chain couples TRBV11-2 to TRBJ2-7; no firm D call. Germline V gene data show CDR1 as SGHAT and CDR2 as FQNNGV. The CDR3 has 13 residues. The DNA for the CDR3 is TGCGCCAGCAGCCAAGACCATGGCTACGAGCAGTACTTC. Translated, it gives CASSQDHGYEQYF.

This clonotype was seen a handful of times. V is TRBV15 and J is TRBJ1-1; perhaps TRBD1 as D (5 bases). Trimming took 0 bases from V and 4 from J, leaving 9 bases between them. CDR1 and CDR2 (germline): LNHNV, YYDKDF (reference sequence). CDR3 length: 14 amino acids. CDR3 nucleotides: TGTGCCACCAGCAGAGATGGGGGGAGCACTGAAGCTTTCTTT. Protein: CATSRDGGSTEAFF.

The chain employs TRBV29-1 and TRBJ2-1; D possibly corresponds to TRBD1 (5 bases). The CDR3 is 11 amino acids. Looked up from germline, CDR1 is SQVTM and CDR2 is ANQGSEA. The CDR3 coding sequence is TGCAGGGGGCAGACCTACAATGAGCAGTTCTTC. Translating it yields CRGQTYNEQFF.

This clonotype was seen many times. V and J are TRBV12-3 or TRBV12-4 and TRBJ2-7, with 9 nucleotides matching TRBD2. V lost 6 bases and J lost 2; bases outside the gene matches: 8. There are 15 residues in the CDR3. The CDR3, as DNA: TGTGCCAGCAGCCCCTCGGGCGGGAGGGCCTACGAGCAGTACTTC. The encoded protein is CASSPSGGRAYEQYF.

This clonotype was detected ten times or more. This rearrangement joins TRBV7-9 to TRBJ1-1; D is uncertain. Trimming took off 5 bases at V and 3 bases at J, with 13 bases between the two ends. This CDR3 comprises 14 residues. Germline lookup yields CDR1 SEHNR and CDR2 FQNEAQ (reference sequence). CDR3 bases: TGTGCCAGCAGCGACGGCACGGCTTACACTGAAGCTTTCTTT. Translation gives CASSDGTAYTEAFF. The entire variable domain, with the rest obtained from reference TRBV7-9 and TRBJ1-1, is as follows: DTGVSQNPRHKITKRGQNVTFRCDPISEHNRLYWYRQTLGQGPEFLTYFQNEAQLEKSRLLSDRFSAERPKGSFSTLEIQRTEQGDSAMYLCASSDGTAYTEAFFGQGTRLTVV.